One sample yielded the 14 T cell receptor beta chains listed below, sequenced in a study of cytomegalovirus exposure and HLA in healthy donors (TCRdb year 2017). The library was built by means of the immunoSEQ multiplex PCR assay. For the multiplex PCR, a mixture combining 60 forward primers for TCR Vbeta segments and 13 reverse primers for TCR Jbeta segments was used. The clones in this table, taken by TCRdb from immuneACCESS, are in-frame only. Not every clone is retained; where verified, under half of the shortfall comes from an unresolved V gene, and the cause of the rest is unknown. The sample table shows about 160,000 clones, and around four fifths are seen once. About 1.5% of the sample is in the top ten clones. What was sequenced was PBMCs. The source is a woman aged 30 to 39 in good health and CMV-seronegative.

In DNA form, the CDR3 reads TGTGCCAGCAGTGCCAATAGGGGGACAGGCCCTAACACTGAAGCTTTCTTT. Translation gives CASSANRGTGPNTEAFF. The J gene is TRBJ1-1, the V gene TRBV6-1, with TRBD1 matching 8 bases. There are 17 residues in the CDR3. Germline-derived CDR1 and CDR2 are MNHNS and SASEGT. V was pared by 4 bases and J by 2 bases, with 12 bases of the junction left unmatched.

V gene TRBV2 combines with J gene TRBJ1-3; TRBD1 matches 8 bases. The CDR3 consists of 17 residues. J gave up 0 bases and V 3 bases, and 7 bases lay outside the gene matches. The V gene's germline CDR1 is SNHLY and CDR2 FYNNEI. This CDR3 is CASSDLGQVLSGNTIYF. The CDR3 bases are TGTGCCAGCAGTGATCTGGGACAGGTCCTCTCTGGAAACACCATATATTTT.

The V and J genes are TRBV6-1 and TRBJ1-6; 9 nucleotides align to TRBD1. Germline V gene data show CDR1 as MNHNS and CDR2 as SASEGT. The junction had 5 bases not matched to a gene; V was cut back by 6 bases and J by 8 bases. CDR3 size: 14 residues. This chain's CDR3 is CASSRTGDDSPLHF. CDR3 DNA sequence: TGTGCCAGCAGCCGGACAGGGGACGATTCACCCCTCCACTTT.

V is TRBV19 and J is TRBJ1-2; D call uncertain. The CDR3 contains 13 residues. Germline V lookup: CDR1 LNHDA, CDR2 SQIVND (reference sequence). The V gene lost 3 bases and the J gene lost 3 bases, with 8 bases spanning the gap. Here the CDR3 reads CASSIRHHYGYTF. CDR3 coding DNA: TGTGCCAGTAGTATTCGACATCACTATGGCTACACCTTC.

This chain uses TRBV28 with TRBJ1-1; the D is unclear. The V end was cut by 5 bases, the J end by 8 bases, with 12 bases between. The CDR3 extends over 12 amino acids. CDR1 is MDHEN, CDR2 SYDVKM, per germline. CDR3: CASSLPSTEAFF. The CDR3 nucleotides are TGTGCCAGCAGTCTGCCGTCGACAGAAGCTTTCTTT.

The CDR3 region is CASSEFASQTSTDTQYF. The CDR3, as DNA: TGTGCCAGCAGTGAATTTGCTAGCCAAACTAGCACAGATACGCAGTATTTT. The chain has TRBV25-1 and TRBJ2-3; weak D call: TRBD2 (5 bases). Germline assignment: CDR1 MGHDK and CDR2 SYGVNS. The CDR3 loop spans 17 amino acids. The V end lost 1 base, the J end lost 0 bases, and 14 bases lay between the germline ends. Full variable domain (outside the CDR3, taken from reference TRBV25-1 and TRBJ2-3): EADIYQTPRYLVIGTGKKITLECSQTMGHDKMYWYQQDPGMELHLIHYSYGVNSTEKGDLSSESTVSRIRTEHFPLTLESARPSHTSQYLCASSEFASQTSTDTQYFGPGTRLTVL.

About this clone itself: Its ends do not fully match the called genes, so a read error is possible. The genes are TRBV7-8 and TRBJ2-7; no clear D gene. In germline, CDR1 is SGHVS, CDR2 FQNEAQ. This CDR3 spans 13 amino acids. The CDR3 region is CSSKEEQAYEQYF. The CDR3 DNA reads TGTTCCAGCAAGGAAGAGCAGGCATACGAGCAGTACTTC.

The J gene is TRBJ1-5, the V gene TRBV5-4, with TRBD1 identical over 8 bases. This CDR3 is 14 amino acids long. V lost 2 bases to trimming and J lost 7 bases; unmatched junction nucleotides: 5. From germline, CDR1 is SGHNT and CDR2 YYREEE (reference sequence). The CDR3 nucleotides read TGTGCCAGCAGCTTAGGACAGGGCGGGCAGCCCCAGCATTTT. Translating gives CASSLGQGGQPQHF.

V is TRBV6-6 and J is TRBJ1-2; no clear D. The ends were cut back, 10 bases at V and 2 bases at J, with 8 bases in the middle. CDR1 and CDR2 from the germline V gene are MNHNY and SVGAGI (reference sequence). This CDR3 region has 11 residues. Here the CDR3 reads CATPGNYGYTF. CDR3 coding DNA: TGTGCCACCCCGGGGAACTATGGCTACACCTTC.

The chain recombines TRBV30 with TRBJ2-7; perhaps TRBD2 as D (6 bases). This CDR3 has 14 amino acids. Germline values: CDR1 GTSNPN, CDR2 SVGIG (reference sequence). V was cut by 4 bases and J by 4 bases, with 17 bases left in between. The CDR3 here is CAWKLGSGKYEQYF. For the CDR3, the DNA is TGTGCCTGGAAACTCGGTAGCGGTAAGTACGAGCAGTACTTC.

The rearrangement joins TRBV5-1 to TRBJ2-2, with D possibly TRBD1 on 5 matching bases. Trimming removed 4 bases at V and 6 bases at J, with 16 bases between. CDR1 is SGHRS, CDR2 YFSETQ, per germline. CDR3 length equals 15 residues. The CDR3 reads CASSLGNSGPGELFF. CDR3 bases: TGCGCCAGCAGCCTAGGAAATTCAGGGCCCGGGGAGCTGTTTTTT.

This clone has only one observation. Other DNA sequences in the sample encode the same CDR3. The chain uses TRBV5-4 and TRBJ2-5; maybe TRBD2 (6 bases). V was cut by 4 bases and J by 5 bases, with 12 bases left in between. The CDR3 runs to 13 residues. Looked up from germline, CDR1 is SGHNT and CDR2 is YYREEE (reference sequence). This CDR3 reads CASSLRGGETQYF. The CDR3 DNA is TGTGCCAGCAGCCTACGTGGGGGGGAGACCCAGTACTTC. Full variable domain (remainder filled in from reference TRBV5-4 and TRBJ2-5): ETGVTQSPTHLIKTRGQQVTLRCSSQSGHNTVSWYQQALGQGPQFIFQYYREEENGRGNFPPRFSGLQFPNYSSELNVNALELDDSALYLCASSLRGGETQYFGPGTRLLVL.

The rearrangement links TRBV5-1 to TRBJ1-1; no reliable D call. The CDR3 length is 14 residues. V was trimmed by 4 bases and J by 8 bases, leaving 18 bases between them. Germline CDR1 reads SGHRS; CDR2 reads YFSETQ. The CDR3 region is CASSPIVTQEEAFF. The CDR3 DNA reads as TGCGCCAGCAGCCCCATTGTTACCCAGGAAGAAGCTTTCTTT.

This clone was seen a handful of times. The V gene is TRBV5-1, the J gene TRBJ2-2; TRBD2 matches 10 bases. The CDR3 length is 17 residues. Germline assignment: CDR1 SGHRS and CDR2 YFSETQ. J gave up 5 bases and V 0 bases, and 7 bases lay outside the gene matches. In nucleotides, the CDR3 is TGCGCCAGCAGCTTGGAGGCTAGCGGGGGTAGAACCGGGGAGCTGTTTTTT. Translated, it gives CASSLEASGGRTGELFF.